The 8 T cell receptor beta chains given below trace back to one sample, sequenced in a study of blood T cell repertoires in COVID-19. TCRdb's table, derived via immunoSEQ multiplex PCR, lists solely in-frame clones and lacks some. The sample contains about 24,000 clones, 92% of which appear only once. The sample comprised peripheral blood. These receptors came from a man in his 70s with active COVID-19.

The V call is TRBV28, the J call TRBJ2-7; 11 bases map to TRBD1. This CDR3 has 15 residues. The V gene's germline CDR1 is MDHEN and CDR2 SYDVKM. J lost 3 bases, V lost 6 bases, and 7 bases had no gene match. The CDR3 reads CASSPGQGANYEQYF. Written as DNA, the CDR3 is TGTGCCAGCAGCCCCGGACAGGGGGCGAACTACGAGCAGTACTTC. Looking up the rest from reference TRBV28 and TRBJ2-7 gives the full variable domain: DVKVTQSSRYLVKRTGEKVFLECVQDMDHENMFWYRQDPGLGLRLIYFSYDVKMKEKGDIPEGYSVSREKKERFSLILESASTNQTSMYLCASSPGQGANYEQYFGPGTRLTVT.

The V call is TRBV30, the J call TRBJ1-5; D gene ambiguous. Germline CDR1 and CDR2: GTSNPN and SVGIG (reference sequence). V lost 4 bases and J 1 base, leaving 8 bases between the germline ends. The CDR3 runs to 13 residues. The CDR3 loop is CAWNGVSNQPQHF. DNA of the CDR3: TGTGCCTGGAACGGGGTGAGCAATCAGCCCCAGCATTTT.

The V gene is TRBV2, the J gene TRBJ2-5; D is ambiguous. Trimming shortened V by 3 bases and J by 5 bases, and 4 bases separated the two germline ends. The germline gives CDR1 SNHLY, CDR2 FYNNEI. The CDR3 runs to 11 residues. CDR3 DNA: TGTGCCAGCAGTGACAGGGAGACCCAGTACTTC. Protein: CASSDRETQYF.

The chain has TRBV19 and TRBJ1-2; the D is unclear. This CDR3 is 13 amino acids long. The germline V and J ends were trimmed by 6 bases and 2 bases, with 10 bases remaining between them. Germline assignment: CDR1 LNHDA and CDR2 SQIVND (reference sequence). CDR3 protein: CASSPAGNYGYTF. CDR3 DNA sequence: TGTGCCAGTAGCCCCGCGGGAAACTATGGCTACACCTTC.

The rearrangement joins TRBV10-3 to TRBJ2-3; 10 bases map to TRBD2. Germline V gives CDR1 ENHRY, CDR2 SYGVKD. J was trimmed by 6 bases and V by 4 bases; bases with no gene match: 7. The CDR3 is made up of 15 amino acids. Written as DNA, the CDR3 is TGTGCCATCAGTGCAGCGGGGGGGCATGGGGATACGCAGTATTTT. It specifies CAISAAGGHGDTQYF.

As concerns this clone: At one boundary the junction diverges from the germline segment, which might be a read error. The J gene is TRBJ1-2, the V gene TRBV4-3, with D tentatively TRBD1 (5 bases). This CDR3 comprises 14 residues. Germline lookup yields CDR1 LGHNA and CDR2 YSLEER. The CDR3 protein is CASGQERGDYGYTF. The CDR3 region has the DNA TGCGCCAGCGGCCAAGAAAGGGGTGACTATGGCTACACCTTC.

The chain uses TRBV7-8 and TRBJ1-5; D is perhaps TRBD1 (5 bases). The CDR3 extends over 16 amino acids. Germline CDR1 SGHVS, CDR2 FQNEAQ. The V and J ends lost 0 bases and 3 bases respectively, with 12 bases between them. CDR3 in DNA: TGTGCCAGCAGCTTAGCCCCAGGGAGGAACAATCAGCCCCAGCATTTT. It is translated as CASSLAPGRNNQPQHF. Using reference TRBV7-8 and TRBJ1-5 for the parts outside the CDR3, the full variable domain is GAGVSQSPRYKVAKRGQDVALRCDPISGHVSLFWYQQALGQGPEFLTYFQNEAQLDKSGLPSDRFFAERPEGSVSTLKIQRTQQEDSAVYLCASSLAPGRNNQPQHFGDGTRLSIL.

This clone was seen a single time. This chain connects TRBV5-8 to TRBJ2-1, with 7 bases lining up with TRBD1. V dropped 2 bases and J dropped 10; count of bases not matched to a gene: 6. The germline V gene encodes CDR1 SGHTS and CDR2 YDEGEE. This CDR3 has 13 amino acids. The CDR3 region is CASSLTGVSEQFF. In nucleotides, the CDR3 is TGTGCCAGCAGCTTAACAGGGGTCAGCGAGCAGTTCTTC.